The 30 T cell receptor beta chains given below trace back to one sample, sequenced in a study of glioma-infiltrating T cells. The iRepertoire nested amplicon-rescue multiplex PCR amplified TCR alpha and beta CDR3s from RNA. TCRdb redid the calling of the multiplex PCR reads with MiXCR, one entry per CDR3 protein. The top ten clones hold approximately 35% of a sample with about 110,000 distinct CDR3 sequences, less than 30% of them seen once. Sequencing was performed on glioma tissue, nonneoplastic brain tissue, or PBMCs (not recorded which). These receptor sequences come from a human donor with low-grade glioma or glioblastoma, undergoing nonglioma brain surgery, or in good health (not recorded which).

This clonotype was detected many times. The gene calls are TRBV6-1 and TRBJ1-5; 8 nucleotides line up with TRBD1. V trimming: 5 bases; J trimming: 5 bases; junction bases outside the gene matches: 8. Germline CDR1 reads MNHNS; CDR2 reads SASEGT. The CDR3 contains 15 residues. The CDR3 DNA sequence: TGTGCCAGCAGTCCCGAGGGACAGGCGTATCAGCCCCAGCATTTT. Residues: CASSPEGQAYQPQHF.

CDR3 residues: CASSPLRLAGENEQFF. The CDR3, as DNA: TGTGCCAGCAGCCCTCTCCGACTAGCGGGAGAGAATGAGCAGTTCTTC. The rearrangement links TRBV11-2 to TRBJ2-1, with TRBD2 identical over 12 bases. Germline trimming cut 5 bases from V and 7 bases from J; bases unmatched to any gene: 9. Germline CDR1 SGHAT, CDR2 FQNNGV. The CDR3 sequence is 16 residues long.

This clonotype was seen many times. This chain joins TRBV4-3 and TRBJ1-1, with a weak D call TRBD1 (6 bases). The germline V gene encodes CDR1 LGHNA and CDR2 YSLEER. Between the trimmed V and J ends, which lost 1 base and 3 bases, there was a span of 12 bases. The length of the CDR3 is 15 residues. The CDR3 DNA reads TGCGCCAGCAGCCAAGCGAGTAGGGGGTACACTGAAGCTTTCTTT. Amino acids: CASSQASRGYTEAFF.

The V and J genes are TRBV19 and TRBJ2-3; TRBD1 or TRBD2 may be the D gene (5 bases each). Germline CDR1 LNHDA, CDR2 SQIVND (reference sequence). The length of the CDR3 is 13 residues. V was cut by 0 bases and J by 5 bases, with 6 bases left in between. CDR3 amino acids: CASSIDGGDTQYF. DNA for the CDR3: TGTGCCAGTAGTATAGATGGGGGAGATACGCAGTATTTT.

This clonotype was detected only a few times. The CDR3 reads CASSIDHLNRGVEAFF. Here the CDR3 DNA reads TGTGCCAGTAGTATAGATCATTTGAACAGGGGAGTTGAAGCTTTCTTT. The chain carries TRBV19 and TRBJ1-1; the match to TRBD1 covers 7 bases. This CDR3 is 16 amino acids long. Trimming at V came to 0 bases and at J to 7 bases, leaving 11 bases not matched to a gene. CDR1 LNHDA and CDR2 SQIVND come from the germline V gene (reference sequence).

The chain links TRBV5-8 to TRBJ2-3; no firm D call. This CDR3 is built from 15 residues. V was shortened by 4 bases and J by 1 base, with 13 bases between the two germline ends. Per the germline V gene, CDR1 is SGHTS and CDR2 is YDEGEE. The CDR3 is CASSPWTPRTDTQYF. In nucleotides, the CDR3 is TGTGCCAGCAGCCCTTGGACCCCTCGCACAGATACGCAGTATTTT. The full variable domain, with the rest looked up from reference TRBV5-8 and TRBJ2-3, is EAGVTQSPTHLIKTRGQQATLRCSPISGHTSVYWYQQALGLGLQFLLWYDEGEERNRGNFPPRFSGRQFPNYSSELNVNALELEDSALYLCASSPWTPRTDTQYFGPGTRLTVL.

Comment on this clonotype: A read error may account for a junction end that differs from germline. The DNA for the CDR3 is TGTGCCAGCAGTAATCAGGTGTTCAGCAATCAGCCCCGGCACTTT. It yields the protein CASSNQVFSNQPRHF. The V gene is TRBV12-3 or TRBV12-4, the J gene TRBJ1-5; D unclear. The CDR3 runs to 15 residues.

The chain carries TRBV11-2 and TRBJ2-6; tentative D call: TRBD1 (5 bases). Germline CDR1 SGHAT, CDR2 FQNNGV. This CDR3 is 15 amino acids long. V lost 5 bases and J 1 base, leaving 9 bases between the germline ends. The CDR3 coding sequence is TGTGCCAGCAGCCAAGGGGAATCTGGGGCCAACGTCCTGACTTTC. Translated, it gives CASSQGESGANVLTF.

The genes are TRBV19 and TRBJ1-1, with D unresolved. CDR3 length: 14 amino acids. Trimming shortened V by 5 bases and J by 7 bases, and 17 bases separated the two germline ends. Germline values: CDR1 LNHDA, CDR2 SQIVND (reference sequence). CDR3 sequence (DNA): TGTGCCAGTAGTGTAAGGAAACTCGATGATGAAGCTTTCTTT. It codes for CASSVRKLDDEAFF.

This clonotype was seen many times. V and J are TRBV28 and TRBJ1-5; D gene uncertain. V was trimmed by 4 bases and J by 0 bases, leaving 10 bases between them. The CDR3 has 15 amino acids. Looked up from germline, CDR1 is MDHEN and CDR2 is SYDVKM. The CDR3 DNA reads as TGTGCCAGCAGTTCCCTCGTGGATAGCAATCAGCCCCAGCATTTT. Translated: CASSSLVDSNQPQHF.

This clonotype was counted at least ten times. The chain carries TRBV12-3 or TRBV12-4 and TRBJ1-6; D possibly corresponds to TRBD1 (5 bases). CDR3 size: 14 residues. Trimming took 4 bases from V and 2 from J, leaving 6 bases between them. The CDR3 nucleotides are TGTGCCAGCAGTTCAGGGCCCTATAATTCACCCCTCCACTTT. As protein: CASSSGPYNSPLHF.

The chain links TRBV7-9 to TRBJ1-1; maybe TRBD1 (5 bases). The CDR3 sequence is 15 residues long. The V gene lost 3 bases and the J gene lost 4 bases, with 15 bases spanning the gap. CDR1 and CDR2 (germline): SEHNR, FQNEAQ (reference sequence). DNA of the CDR3: TGTGCCAGCAGCTTCAGTGGGGCGCAAGGCACTGAAGCTTTCTTT. Residues: CASSFSGAQGTEAFF.

This clonotype appeared many times. The J gene is TRBJ1-1, the V gene TRBV20-1; D is unresolved. Looked up from germline, CDR1 is DFQATT and CDR2 is SNEGSKA (reference sequence). The length of the CDR3 is 13 residues. Trimming shortened V by 0 bases and J by 5 bases, and 10 bases separated the two germline ends. In DNA form, the CDR3 reads TGCAGTGCTAGAGAAGTTGGGATTACTGAAGCTTTCTTT. Translating gives CSAREVGITEAFF.

The J gene is TRBJ2-2, the V gene TRBV13; the D gene is possibly TRBD2 (5 bases). This CDR3 has 15 amino acids. Germline V gives CDR1 PRHDT, CDR2 FYEKMQ (reference sequence). Trimming removed 1 base from V and 1 base from J, with 7 bases in between. The CDR3 DNA reads TGTGCCAGCAGCTTAGCGGGGAGGAACACCGGGGAGCTGTTTTTT. It translates to CASSLAGRNTGELFF.

In this sample, this clonotype turned up many times. The rearrangement links TRBV5-4 to TRBJ1-1, with D maybe TRBD1 (6 bases). Trimming took 4 bases from V and 4 from J, leaving 17 bases between them. In germline, CDR1 is SGHNT, CDR2 YYREEE (reference sequence). The CDR3 covers 15 residues. In DNA, the CDR3 is TGTGCCAGCAGCACACTTACAGGGAGGTTCACTGAAGCTTTCTTT. Protein sequence: CASSTLTGRFTEAFF.

About this clonotype itself: Sequence at one end of the junction differs from germline and may be a read error. The V and J genes are TRBV6-2 or TRBV6-3 and TRBJ2-5, with D possibly TRBD2 on 5 matching bases. The CDR3 sequence is 16 residues long. The germline gives CDR1 MNHEY, CDR2 SVGEGT. The CDR3 loop is CAGSQHRGGQGETQYF. For the CDR3, the DNA is TGTGCCGGCAGCCAACATCGAGGCGGGCAAGGAGAGACCCAGTACTTC.

This clonotype was observed at least ten times. The chain recombines TRBV19 with TRBJ2-7; tentative D call: TRBD1 (6 bases). Trimming cost V 6 bases and J 3 bases, with 6 bases left between them. The CDR3 consists of 11 residues. Germline assignment: CDR1 LNHDA and CDR2 SQIVND (reference sequence). This CDR3 is CASRQGYEQYF. The CDR3 nucleotides are TGTGCCAGTAGACAGGGCTACGAGCAGTACTTC.

This clonotype showed up many times. This chain's CDR3 is CASSLLSGVTYNEQFF. In nucleotides, the CDR3 is TGTGCCAGCAGCCTCCTTTCTGGGGTGACCTACAATGAGCAGTTCTTC. The genes are TRBV6-2 or TRBV6-3 and TRBJ2-1; D remains unclear. V dropped 6 bases and J dropped 2 bases, with 17 bases sitting between them. Germline V gene data show CDR1 as MNHEY and CDR2 as SVGEGT. This CDR3 has 16 amino acids.

The sample holds many counts of this clonotype. The rearrangement joins TRBV25-1 to TRBJ1-1; 7 nucleotides match TRBD1. This CDR3 has 16 residues. The germline V gene has CDR1 MGHDK and CDR2 SYGVNS. V trimming: 4 bases; J trimming: 0 bases; junction bases outside the gene matches: 8. DNA of the CDR3: TGTGCCAGCAGTGGAATAGACAGGGCCCTGAACACTGAAGCTTTCTTT. As protein: CASSGIDRALNTEAFF.

This clonotype came up many times. V gene TRBV7-2 combines with J gene TRBJ2-7, with 8 bases aligning to TRBD1. This CDR3 has 15 amino acids. CDR1 is SGHTA and CDR2 is FQGNSA in the germline V gene. The J segment lost 0 bases and the V segment lost 5 bases, leaving 6 bases of the junction unmatched. The CDR3 is CASSIQGESSYEQYF. The CDR3 bases are TGTGCCAGCAGCATACAGGGGGAGAGCTCCTACGAGCAGTACTTC.

This clonotype showed up many times. The CDR3 region is CSSRSGQGAPCSGNTIYF. The CDR3 DNA is TGCAGCTCGCGATCGGGACAGGGGGCCCCATGCTCTGGAAACACCATATATTTT. The gene calls are TRBV29-1 and TRBJ1-3; 12 bases agree with TRBD1. CDR3 size: 18 residues. Germline-derived CDR1 and CDR2 are SQVTM and ANQGSEA. The V segment lost 8 bases and the J segment 0 bases; nucleotides outside the gene matches: 14.

A remark on this clonotype: This clone may be a read error of a much larger clone one base away. The genes are TRBV5-1 and TRBJ2-5; 10 bases fit TRBD1. V trimming: 3 bases; J trimming: 5 bases; junction bases outside the gene matches: 7. Germline V CDR1 and CDR2: SGHRS, YFSETQ. The CDR3 has 15 residues. In DNA form, the CDR3 reads TGCGCCAGCAGCTCGGTGACAGGGGGCGATGAGACCCAGTACTTC. Its protein is CASSSVTGGDETQYF.

This clonotype was detected many times. The chain couples TRBV5-4 to TRBJ2-5; the match to TRBD1 covers 7 bases. The CDR3 contains 15 residues. Germline CDR1 is SGHNT and CDR2 is YYREEE (reference sequence). With V trimmed by 1 base and J by 2 bases, 5 bases remained unmatched. CDR3 loop: CASSLPGTAQETQYF. The CDR3 DNA reads as TGTGCCAGCAGCTTGCCTGGGACAGCGCAAGAGACCCAGTACTTC.

This clonotype was recorded at least ten times. V gene TRBV7-2 combines with J gene TRBJ2-3; no clear D gene. V was shortened by 1 base and J by 4 bases, with 6 bases between the two germline ends. The CDR3 loop spans 13 amino acids. The germline V gene has CDR1 SGHTA and CDR2 FQGNSA. The CDR3 loop is CASSLVAADTQYF. CDR3 DNA sequence: TGTGCCAGCAGCTTAGTGGCGGCAGATACGCAGTATTTT.

This clonotype was counted ten times or more. The V call is TRBV7-9, the J call TRBJ1-6; D remains unclear. Germline V gene data show CDR1 as SEHNR and CDR2 as FQNEAQ (reference sequence). V shed 1 base and J shed 4 bases, with 5 bases lying between them. CDR3 length: 14 residues. Here the CDR3 reads CASSLGGYNSPLHF. The CDR3 coding sequence is TGTGCCAGCAGCTTAGGGGGTTATAATTCACCCCTCCACTTT.

This clonotype was recorded at least ten times. This chain connects TRBV19 to TRBJ1-5; D gene uncertain. Germline assignment: CDR1 LNHDA and CDR2 SQIVND (reference sequence). V was pared by 5 bases and J by 0 bases, with 11 bases between. CDR3 size: 15 residues. The CDR3 sequence: CASSGIVYSNQPQHF. The CDR3 nucleotides are TGTGCCAGTAGTGGAATCGTATATAGCAATCAGCCCCAGCATTTT.

About this clonotype: This may be a read error, as it is one base from a much larger clone. J is TRBJ1-1 and V is TRBV18; tentatively, D is TRBD1 (5 bases). Trimming shortened V by 10 bases and J by 0 bases, and 15 bases separated the two germline ends. The CDR3 contains 14 residues. Per the germline V gene, CDR1 is KGHSH and CDR2 is LQKENI. The CDR3 region is CAISRQSMNTEAFF. DNA for the CDR3: TGTGCCATCTCGCGACAGTCCATGAACACTGAAGCTTTCTTT.

This clonotype has a count of ten or more. The chain links TRBV29-1 to TRBJ2-5; a weak D match, TRBD1 (6 bases). The V gene lost 3 bases and the J gene lost 1 base, with 9 bases spanning the gap. CDR1 is SQVTM, CDR2 ANQGSEA, per germline. The CDR3 length is 13 residues. CDR3 sequence: CSVDHRAQETQYF. In DNA form, the CDR3 reads TGCAGCGTTGACCACAGGGCCCAAGAGACCCAGTACTTC.

V usage is TRBV6-5 and J usage is TRBJ2-1, with 7 bases that match TRBD2. There are 19 residues in the CDR3. CDR1 and CDR2 from the germline V gene are MNHEY and SVGAGI. V lost 8 bases to trimming and J lost 0 bases; unmatched junction nucleotides: 19. The CDR3 loop is CASGSLLARGISSYNEQFF. In nucleotides, the CDR3 is TGTGCCAGCGGTTCCCTACTAGCGAGAGGGATCTCCTCCTACAATGAGCAGTTCTTC.

This clonotype has at least ten counts. The gene calls are TRBV7-2 and TRBJ1-3, with 9 bases matching TRBD1. The CDR3 is 15 residues long. Germline trimming cut 4 bases from V and 3 bases from J; bases unmatched to any gene: 4. CDR1 SGHTA and CDR2 FQGNSA come from the germline V gene. In DNA form, the CDR3 reads TGTGCCAGCAGCTACACAGGGGGCGGTGGAAACACCATATATTTT. This sequence encodes CASSYTGGGGNTIYF.